The clone carrying this T cell receptor (beta chain) was recorded at least ten times. Its antigen is unknown. Germline V CDR1 and CDR2: MNHEY, SVGEGT. The CDR3 contains 14 residues. Between the trimmed V and J ends, which lost 0 bases and 5 bases, there was a span of 7 bases. CDR3 regions of TCR beta were amplified from RNA transcripts. HTBI primers primed a first-round RT-PCR, and a second-round multiplex PCR followed. TCRdb re-called the multiplex PCR reads through MiXCR, storing one row per CDR3 protein. The sample consists of about 410,000 distinct CDR3 sequences, around 17% of them appearing once. This entry is derived from a study of Graves' ophthalmopathy and Graves' hyperthyroidism. Regarding the study as a whole: Built on 13 signatures, a model told ophthalmopathy apart from stable hyperthyroidism with about 91% sensitivity and roughly 81% specificity.

The sequence was obtained from a woman aged 18-29 years with Graves' ophthalmopathy. The sequencing sample was made of peripheral blood. The chain links TRBV6-2 or TRBV6-3 to TRBJ2-2; the D is unclear. DNA of the CDR3: TGTGCCAGCAGTTACTCGCCCGGGACCGGGGAGCTGTTTTTT. It specifies CASSYSPGTGELFF.